These 9 T cell receptor beta chains were all obtained from the same sample, sequenced in a study of blood T cell repertoires in COVID-19. Libraries were prepared by immunoSEQ multiplex PCR; TCRdb keeps only in-frame clonotypes and omits some of them. This sample has over 250,000 clones, with approximately 87% found just once. The sample taken for sequencing was peripheral blood. The receptors derive from a woman between 50 and 59 years old with acute or convalescent COVID-19.

The chain has TRBV7-2 and TRBJ2-7; TRBD2 agrees at 11 bases. This CDR3 is built from 15 residues. The trim removed 2 bases at V and 4 bases at J, leaving 4 bases unmatched. Germline CDR1 reads SGHTA; CDR2 reads FQGNSA. CDR3 coding DNA: TGTGCCAGCAGCTTAACTAGCGGGAGACTGTACGAGCAGTACTTC. This codes for CASSLTSGRLYEQYF. Full variable domain (missing parts from reference TRBV7-2 and TRBJ2-7): GAGVSQSPSNKVTEKGKDVELRCDPISGHTALYWYRQSLGQGLEFLIYFQGNSAPDKSGLPSDRFSAERTGGSVSTLTIQRTQQEDSAVYLCASSLTSGRLYEQYFGPGTRLTVT.

The chain joins TRBV7-8 to TRBJ1-2; maybe TRBD1 (5 bases). CDR1 and CDR2 from the germline V gene are SGHVS and FQNEAQ. Trimming took 1 base from V and 8 from J, leaving 14 bases between them. This CDR3 has 14 amino acids. The CDR3 sequence: CASSLDSGAGGYTF. CDR3 in DNA: TGTGCCAGCAGCTTAGATTCTGGGGCTGGAGGCTACACCTTC.

J is TRBJ1-2 and V is TRBV27; D might be TRBD1 (5 bases). The germline gives CDR1 MNHEY, CDR2 SMNVEV (reference sequence). The CDR3 length is 13 residues. V was pared by 5 bases and J by 4 bases, with 11 bases between. CDR3 DNA sequence: TGTGCCAGCAGTACGACAGAGTTCTATGGCTACACCTTC. This codes for CASSTTEFYGYTF.

This sequence joins TRBV19 and TRBJ1-2; TRBD1 matches at 8 bases. The junction had 10 bases not matched to a gene; V was cut back by 8 bases and J by 8 bases. Germline loops: CDR1 LNHDA, CDR2 SQIVND (reference sequence). The CDR3 consists of 13 residues. Written as DNA, the CDR3 is TGTGCCAGTTTACCCCAGGGGGCGCGGGGCTACACCTTC. It encodes CASLPQGARGYTF. Supplemented by reference TRBV19 and TRBJ1-2, the full variable domain reads DGGITQSPKYLFRKEGQNVTLSCEQNLNHDAMYWYRQDPGQGLRLIYYSQIVNDFQKGDIAEGYSVSREKKESFPLTVTSAQKNPTAFYLCASLPQGARGYTFGSGTRLTVV.

This chain links TRBV5-4 with TRBJ2-3; 7 nucleotides agree with TRBD2. CDR3 length: 15 amino acids. V lost 4 bases, J lost 2 bases, and 7 bases stayed unmatched. Looked up from germline, CDR1 is SGHNT and CDR2 is YYREEE (reference sequence). The CDR3 reads CASSLGLELTDTQYF. In DNA, the CDR3 is TGTGCCAGCAGCCTCGGACTAGAGCTCACAGATACGCAGTATTTT.

The V and J genes are TRBV3-1 (or the pseudogene TRBV3-2) and TRBJ1-3; D remains ambiguous. This CDR3 spans 12 amino acids. V dropped 1 base and J dropped 9 bases, with 7 bases sitting between them. Looked up from germline, CDR1 is LGHDT and CDR2 is YNNKEL (reference sequence). The CDR3 sequence is CASSQGASTIYF. The DNA for the CDR3 is TGTGCCAGCAGCCAAGGGGCAAGCACCATATATTTT.

The chain links TRBV6-5 to TRBJ1-1, with 11 bases that match TRBD1. V was pared by 7 bases and J by 5 bases, with 6 bases of the junction left unmatched. The length of the CDR3 is 14 residues. The V gene's germline CDR1 is MNHEY and CDR2 SVGAGI. DNA of the CDR3: TGTGCCAGCACCCGGACAGGGGGCGAGACTGAAGCTTTCTTT. Amino acids: CASTRTGGETEAFF.

V and J are TRBV5-6 and TRBJ1-2; 9 bases match TRBD1. This CDR3 has 15 amino acids. Germline V CDR1 and CDR2: SGHDT, YYEEEE. Trimming at V came to 3 bases and at J to 4 bases, leaving 7 bases not matched to a gene. CDR3 sequence: CASSSGTGKGYGYTF. For the CDR3, the DNA is TGTGCCAGCAGCTCCGGGACAGGGAAAGGCTATGGCTACACCTTC.

This clone was found a few times. This sequence joins TRBV19 and TRBJ1-5; TRBD1 aligns across 9 bases. This CDR3 has 14 residues. V lost 7 bases, J lost 4 bases, and 5 bases stayed unmatched. Germline CDR1 reads LNHDA; CDR2 reads SQIVND (reference sequence). The CDR3 coding sequence is TGTGCCAGTACCGGGACAGGGCTAAATCAGCCCCAGCATTTT. This codes for CASTGTGLNQPQHF.